This T cell receptor (beta chain) was recovered during a study of PD-1 and CTLA-4 blockade in melanoma. Profiling relied on immunoSEQ multiplex PCR, and the TCRdb table lists in-frame clones only, not all of them. The profile shows around 31,000 clones, more than 85% of them singletons. CDR1 MNHNS and CDR2 SASEGT come from the germline V gene. This CDR3 spans 15 amino acids. V lost 3 bases and J lost 2, with 12 bases in between. The V gene is TRBV6-1, the J gene TRBJ2-3; tentatively, D is TRBD1 (5 bases). Sequenced here: CD8+ T cells from peripheral blood, sampled from a patient given anti-PD-1 treatment. This TCR was recovered from a human donor with melanoma. CDR3 in DNA: TGTGCCAGCAGTGATCCTCAGGGTTACACAGATACGCAGTATTTT. Translated: CASSDPQGYTDTQYF.